This T cell receptor (beta chain) was observed in a study of T cell responses to AZD1222 COVID-19 vaccine (dated by TCRdb to the early 2020s). Background for the entire study: AZD1222 recipients given second doses at about 4 weeks or at about 12 weeks were pooled, since spike-specific TCR depth and breadth were not found to differ between the two schedules. A total of just over 230 trial participants underwent TCR sequencing, of whom 207 had received two doses of AZD1222 and about 26 had received two doses of the MenACWY control vaccine. Trial participants were enrolled into age subgroups of 18-55, 56-69 and 70-plus years, which contained about 150, 28 and 57 TCR-sequenced participants, respectively.

The CDR3 regions of human TCRbeta chains were analyzed by immunosequencing. Per the original workflow: TCRs in the repertoires were matched against a reference library of SARS-CoV-2-specific TCRs that had been generated with the MIRA antigen-specificity platform. Breadth was defined as the fraction of unique TCRs that were SARS-CoV-2-associated. Depth was defined as the fraction of total T cells that were SARS-CoV-2-associated. Using the MIRA data, each spike-specific TCR was assigned both to the spike region to which the TCR was reactive and to a CD4 or CD8 class. Log10-transformed breadth and depth values were compared by one-way ANOVA with Sidak's multiple comparisons tests. TCRdb re-hosts the immuneACCESS table, in-frame sequences only. Its copies lack some clones; in the studies checked, an unresolved V gene accounts for under half of them, and the cause for the rest is not known. V, J and clone size derive from that table, while D and trimming were established from the DNA sequence. For this sample there are some 130,000 clones; around 90% appear just once. The ten largest clones take up about 6% of the sample.

The paper's findings and limits, for the study overall: Nearly half of unique spike-specific TCRs reportedly recognized epitopes outside regions mutated in the B.1.351 and B.1.1.7 variants. The vaccine-associated CD4 TCRs covered the entire spike protein, and the dominant responses fell in regions 160-218 and 743-854. Conclusions about previously exposed vaccinees are limited, since just five or six AZD1222 recipients were seropositive for SARS-CoV-2 at baseline. Because no samples from the day 14 peak response were available, repertoires could be characterized only after the peak T cell response. After two AZD1222 doses, both the breadth and the depth of spike-specific TCRs were significantly higher than at day 0 and than in MenACWY recipients. Participants were mostly white British, with more females than males. The authors suggested clonal diversity may have been underestimated. In the small 56-69-year group, the increase in depth fell short of significance, most likely because of low power.

As to this clone: No cognate antigen has been identified for it. The input lacks base qualities; no much larger clone sits a single base away.

In light of the paper, this sample's time point label describes: baseline before first vaccination. The vaccinee samples were drawn from two UK trials, COV001 and COV002, one of which was a single-blind randomized controlled phase 2/3 trial testing AZD1222 (ChAdOx1 nCoV-19) in healthy adults. Trial participant PBMC samples were collected at day 0 and day 28 after the second dose for TCRbeta chain sequencing. The sequence came from an adult in good health. The sequenced sample was peripheral blood, obtained on day 0 of AZD1222 vaccination.

The CDR3 has the sequence CASSQDLDSNSGNTIYF. The bases are TGTGCCAGCAGCCAAGATCTAGACAGCAACTCTGGAAACACCATATATTTT. The chain couples TRBV4-2 to TRBJ1-3, with TRBD1 perhaps the D gene, on 5 matching bases. V and J lose 0 bases and 0 bases, and a span of 12 bases separates them. Inclusive of the bounding cysteine and phenylalanine, the CDR3 is 17 residues long. The sequence is cut down to CDR3 DNA, 51 bases in frame from base 1. CDR1 and CDR2, per the germline V gene, are LGHNA and YNFKEQ.